These 9 T cell receptor beta chains were all obtained from the same sample, sequenced in a study of metastatic and nonmetastatic thyroid tumors. TCRdb re-processed the PCR reads through MiXCR. The sample holds some 64,000 clones, roughly 4% seen once. Thyroid surgery took place with no prior treatment in any patient. The sample was blood. Source of these receptors: a female donor with papillary thyroid cancer or a benign thyroid nodule (not recorded which). Some clones in this sample may be carry-over from other donors' samples.

Details on this clone: At one end, the junction sequence differs from germline, possibly due to a read error. The V call is TRBV10-3, the J call TRBJ2-7; 9 positions agree with TRBD1. In germline, CDR1 is ENHRY, CDR2 SYGVKD. The CDR3 has 16 amino acids. In DNA form, the CDR3 reads TGTGCCATCAGAACAACAGGGACAGGGAACCTCTACAAGCAGTACTTC. Protein product: CAIRTTGTGNLYKQYF.

This clone has at least ten counts. Other DNA sequences in this specimen translate into the identical CDR3. The chain joins TRBV19 to TRBJ2-7, with 8 positions matching TRBD1. The length of the CDR3 is 13 residues. V was clipped by 5 bases and J by 3 bases; unmatched bases: 3. Germline lookup yields CDR1 LNHDA and CDR2 SQIVND (reference sequence). CDR3 in amino acids: CASSADRDYEQYF. The CDR3 region has the DNA TGTGCCAGTAGTGCGGACAGGGACTACGAGCAGTACTTC.

This clone was seen many times. J is TRBJ2-5 and V is TRBV27; the match to TRBD2 covers 8 bases. Germline CDR1 MNHEY, CDR2 SMNVEV (reference sequence). This CDR3 has 19 amino acids. J gave up 5 bases and V 2 bases, and 19 bases lay outside the gene matches. The CDR3 spells CASSLPSRTSIWSWETQYF. The CDR3 nucleotides are TGTGCCAGCAGTTTACCGAGCAGGACTAGCATCTGGTCGTGGGAGACCCAGTACTTC.

This clone was found a few times. The chain couples TRBV12-3 or TRBV12-4 to TRBJ1-2; D unclear. The CDR3 has 13 residues. V lost 3 bases to trimming and J lost 4 bases, with 9 bases between them. The CDR3 bases are TGTGCCAGCAGTTTGGGCGGACTCTATGGCTACACCTTC. It specifies CASSLGGLYGYTF.

In its sample, this clone was seen many times. The V and J genes are TRBV20-1 and TRBJ1-2; D might be TRBD1 (6 bases). The germline gives CDR1 DFQATT, CDR2 SNEGSKA (reference sequence). V was cut by 5 bases and J by 0 bases, with 16 bases left in between. This CDR3 spans 15 amino acids. This CDR3 is CSAGGGGGTNYGYTF. The CDR3 DNA reads TGCAGTGCTGGGGGGGGCGGAGGCACTAACTATGGCTACACCTTC.

At least ten counts were recorded for this clone. The V gene is TRBV28, the J gene TRBJ2-5; possible D gene TRBD2, 5 bases. V was clipped by 5 bases and J by 4 bases, with 14 bases between them. The length of the CDR3 is 14 residues. Germline CDR1 MDHEN, CDR2 SYDVKM. The chain's CDR3 is CASSKLGGGETQYF. Here the CDR3 DNA reads TGTGCCAGCAGTAAACTAGGAGGTGGAGAGACCCAGTACTTC.

The table lists this clone with a few counts. The genes are TRBV6-2 or TRBV6-3 and TRBJ2-2; a weak D match, TRBD2 (6 bases). This CDR3 contains 15 residues. The V gene lost 5 bases and the J gene lost 2 bases, with 12 bases spanning the gap. CDR1 is MNHEY and CDR2 is SVGEGT in the germline V gene. The DNA of the CDR3 is TGTGCCAGCAGTGGACTATCGGGAAACACCGGGGAGCTGTTTTTT. Translating it yields CASSGLSGNTGELFF.

This clone was recorded at least ten times. The V gene is TRBV7-8, the J gene TRBJ1-4; D remains ambiguous. Between the trimmed V and J ends, which lost 0 bases and 7 bases, there was a span of 12 bases. Germline CDR1 is SGHVS and CDR2 is FQNEAQ. The CDR3 length is 15 residues. The CDR3 DNA is TGTGCCAGCAGCTTAGCGGAAGGCGCGGGTGAAAAACTGTTTTTT. It codes for CASSLAEGAGEKLFF.

This clone occurred many times. The sample contains more than one DNA sequence encoding this CDR3. The genes are TRBV11-2 and TRBJ2-1, with TRBD2 matching over 11 bases. The J segment lost 4 bases and the V segment lost 1 base, leaving 3 bases of the junction unmatched. From germline, CDR1 is SGHAT and CDR2 FQNNGV. CDR3 size: 16 residues. The DNA for the CDR3 is TGTGCCAGCAGCTTAGTCTTAGCGGGAGGGTACAATGAGCAGTTCTTC. This encodes CASSLVLAGGYNEQFF.